This record covers a single TCR beta chain. Its cognate antigen is unknown. This CDR3 has 15 residues. PCR involved 60 Vbeta and 13 Jbeta primers. Sequencing used immunoSEQ multiplex PCR; TCRdb keeps in-frame clones, though not all of them. This table holds 150,000 to 200,000 clones, 79% found once. This entry comes from a study of cytomegalovirus exposure and HLA in healthy donors. Whole-study results and caveats: Reports described diagnosis of cytomegalovirus status by the classifier as highly specific and sensitive.

The sample was PBMCs. The chain carries TRBV21-1 and TRBJ2-7; TRBD1, the D gene given by the table, was not confirmed from the DNA. TRBV21-1 is termed a pseudogene. This TCR came from a woman between 50 and 59 years old in good health and CMV-seronegative. The CDR3 protein is CASSPQIGDSYEQYF. Here the CDR3 DNA reads TGTGCCAGCAGCCCCCAAATTGGGGACAGCTACGAGCAGTACTTC.